The present TCR beta chain was sequenced within a study of response to subunit inactivated influenza vaccine. General study results and limits: Each seasonal influenza vaccination, the authors suggested, recruits few new T cells.

Losses at the gene ends were 3 bases for V and 4 bases for J; bases not matched to a gene: 10. Per germline, CDR1 SGHRS and CDR2 YFSETQ. The CDR3 runs 16 residues. Concerning this clonotype itself: Its antigen is undetermined.

TCRdb re-derived calls from the RT-PCR reads in MiXCR, one entry per CDR3 protein. The data show more than 600,000 distinct CDR3 sequences, roughly 20% seen once. This TCR derives from a man in his fifties who received an inactivated influenza vaccine. Here the sequenced sample was PBMCs from blood, taken more than 4 days after vaccination. The chain is built from TRBV5-1 and TRBJ2-1, with TRBD2 identical over 7 bases. CDR3 sequence reads: CASSWREREPYNEQFF. For the CDR3, the DNA is TGCGCCAGCAGCTGGAGAGAGCGGGAACCTTACAATGAGCAGTTCTTC.